This is a list of T cell receptor beta chains from one sample in a study of shared clonotypes between healthy human individuals. Assay: immunoSEQ multiplex PCR; the TCRdb copy retains only in-frame clones and omits some. The sample has 1.6 million or so clones, more than 95% seen once; the top ten hold 1% to 1.5%. The specimen sequenced was naive CD4+ T cells sorted from blood. The receptors derive from a man aged 25-45 years in good health. Both conserved end residues are part of each CDR3. A D gene is named only where the DNA matches it firmly.

d_gene,j_gene,v_gene,CDR3nt,CDR3aa
.,TRBJ1-2,TRBV12-5,TGTGCTAGTGGTACAAATCAGGGAGATCGTGATGGCTACACCTTC,CASGTNQGDRDGYTF
TRBD1,TRBJ2-7,TRBV5-1,TGCGCCAGCAGCCCGAGACAGGGGGCGGGGGAGCAGTACTTC,CASSPRQGAGEQYF
.,TRBJ2-7,TRBV5-1,TGCGCCAGCAGCTTACGATATGCTACGACTAGGGCCACCTACGAGCAGTACTTC,CASSLRYATTRATYEQYF
.,TRBJ2-1,TRBV27,TGTGCCAGCAGTTTTAGGGCCGGCGTTTATGAGCAGTTCTTC,CASSFRAGVYEQFF
.,TRBJ2-1,TRBV18,TGTGCCAGCTCACCAGCGGGATTTAATTACAATGAGCAGTTCTTC,CASSPAGFNYNEQFF
.,TRBJ2-1,TRBV7-9,TGTGCCAGCAGTTGGGAGCGAGGGAGGGGGTACAATGAGCAGTTCTTC,CASSWERGRGYNEQFF
.,TRBJ1-1,TRBV28,TGTGCCAGCAGTTCGGGCCCCACTGAAGCTTTCTTT,CASSSGPTEAFF
.,TRBJ2-7,TRBV4-2,TGTGCCAGCAGCCAAGATCAAGGGATCTCCTACGAGCAGTACTTC,CASSQDQGISYEQYF
TRBD1,TRBJ1-5,TRBV4-3,TGCGCCAGCAGCCAAGATAGGGCCGGGACAGGGGGCGGTCAGCCCCAGCATTTT,CASSQDRAGTGGGQPQHF
.,TRBJ2-5,TRBV29-1,TGCAGCGCTAGGACAGACCAAGAGACCCAGTACTTC,CSARTDQETQYF
.,TRBJ1-2,TRBV18,TGTGCCAGCTCACCACCTCTCCCGGGCGTCTATGGCTACACCTTC,CASSPPLPGVYGYTF
TRBD1,TRBJ2-7,TRBV4-1,TGCGCCAGCAGCCAGACGGACAGGATGAACTACGAGCAGTACTTC,CASSQTDRMNYEQYF
TRBD1,TRBJ1-1,TRBV5-4,TGTGCCAGCAGCTTGACAGGGGGGAACACTGAAGCTTTCTTT,CASSLTGGNTEAFF
.,TRBJ2-1,TRBV19,TGTGCCAGTAGTATAACCCCGTCCCCGTCCGATGAGCAGTTCTTC,CASSITPSPSDEQFF
TRBD1,TRBJ2-7,TRBV5-6,TGTGCCAGCAGCTTGGGAGGGACAGGGGGCTACGAGCAGTACTTC,CASSLGGTGGYEQYF
TRBD1,TRBJ2-3,TRBV29-1,TGCAGCGTTGGTACAGGGGGGACAGATACGCAGTATTTT,CSVGTGGTDTQYF
TRBD2,TRBJ2-2,TRBV4-3,TGCGCCAGCAGCCAAGTTTCAGCGGGAGGGTTCGTTACCGGGGAGCTGTTTTTT,CASSQVSAGGFVTGELFF
.,TRBJ1-1,TRBV6-5,TGTGCCAGCAGTTATCTAAGGGTTGGTTTGGACACTGAAGCTTTCTTT,CASSYLRVGLDTEAFF
.,TRBJ1-2,TRBV11-2,TGTGCCAGCAGCTTAGGGCACTATGGCTACACCTTC,CASSLGHYGYTF
.,TRBJ2-4,TRBV2,TGTGCCAGCAGTGCTTCGGGGCTAACCAAAAACATTCAGTACTTC,CASSASGLTKNIQYF
TRBD2,TRBJ2-7,TRBV5-1,TGCGCCAGCAGCTTGGCCGGCGGGAGAGCTGGCTACGAGCAGTACTTC,CASSLAGGRAGYEQYF
TRBD1,TRBJ1-5,TRBV5-1,TGCGCCAGCAGCCGGACAGGGGCCAGCAATCAGCCCCAGCATTTT,CASSRTGASNQPQHF
TRBD1,TRBJ2-7,TRBV29-1,TGCAGCGTCAAATGGACAGGAGCCTACGAGCAGTACTTC,CSVKWTGAYEQYF
TRBD2,TRBJ2-5,TRBV9,TGTGCCAGCAGCGTAGCTAGCGGAGGGGCACAGGAGACCCAGTACTTC,CASSVASGGAQETQYF
TRBD1,TRBJ2-3,TRBV7-2,TGTGCCAGCAGCGACTGGACAGGCAACACAGATACGCAGTATTTT,CASSDWTGNTDTQYF
.,TRBJ1-3,TRBV6-9,TGTGCCAGCATCGCCTTAGATGGAAACACCATATATTTT,CASIALDGNTIYF